Listed here are 26 T cell receptor beta chains from one sample, sequenced in a study of blood T cells in healthy people across ages. With a J-beta primer mix and a sample-barcoded 5' primer, a second PCR ran roughly 6 to 12 cycles. TCRdb itself ran the 5' RACE reads through MiXCR, one entry per CDR3 protein. This table has 650,000 to 700,000 distinct CDR3 sequences, 45% to 60% appearing once. Material: blood. Receptor source: a woman of 80 years or more in good health.

This clonotype was seen at least ten times. The rearrangement links TRBV12-3 or TRBV12-4 to TRBJ1-2, with D perhaps TRBD1 (6 bases). V lost 5 bases and J 2 bases, leaving 12 bases between the germline ends. The CDR3 totals 14 residues. The CDR3 here is CASSRGTGNYGYTF. The CDR3 DNA is TGTGCCAGCAGTAGGGGGACGGGAAACTATGGCTACACCTTC.

This clonotype came up many times. The V call is TRBV4-1, the J call TRBJ2-1, with D perhaps assigned TRBD1 or TRBD2 (5 bases each). This CDR3 comprises 15 residues. Germline V CDR1 and CDR2: MGHRA, YSYEKL. Trimming left V 3 bases short and J 6 bases short, with 15 bases between. Written as DNA, the CDR3 is TGCGCCAGCAGCCATGGGGCAGGACTCCTCAATGAGCAGTTCTTC. Translating gives CASSHGAGLLNEQFF.

The chain links TRBV9 to TRBJ1-2; no reliable D call. This CDR3 spans 12 amino acids. Trimming removed 0 bases from V and 13 bases from J, with 13 bases in between. CDR1 is SGDLS, CDR2 YYNGEE, per germline. The CDR3 spells CASSVVSKAPTF. CDR3 bases: TGTGCCAGCAGCGTAGTGTCAAAAGCGCCCACCTTC.

This clonotype was observed many times. This sequence joins TRBV5-1 and TRBJ2-5; D is possibly TRBD1 (5 bases). Trimming took off 3 bases at V and 5 bases at J, with 20 bases between the two ends. The CDR3 loop spans 16 amino acids. Germline lookup yields CDR1 SGHRS and CDR2 YFSETQ. CDR3 loop: CASSSNGIGVLETQYF. In DNA form, the CDR3 reads TGCGCCAGCAGCTCCAATGGGATAGGGGTGCTTGAGACCCAGTACTTC.

This clonotype came up many times. This sequence joins TRBV29-1 and TRBJ2-1; a possible D gene is TRBD1 (6 bases). The V end lost 2 bases, the J end lost 1 base, and 12 bases lay between the germline ends. Germline lookup yields CDR1 SQVTM and CDR2 ANQGSEA. The CDR3 contains 15 residues. CDR3 amino acids: CSVETQGRSYNEQFF. CDR3 bases: TGCAGCGTTGAAACCCAGGGGAGATCCTACAATGAGCAGTTCTTC.

The V and J genes are TRBV7-2 and TRBJ2-3, with TRBD2 identical over 11 bases. The CDR3 contains 17 residues. The trim removed 4 bases at V and 6 bases at J, leaving 12 bases unmatched. Germline loops: CDR1 SGHTA, CDR2 FQGNSA. CDR3: CASSSRLLAGAGDTQYF. DNA of the CDR3: TGTGCCAGCAGCTCCCGCCTACTAGCGGGGGCAGGTGATACGCAGTATTTT.

Regarding this clonotype: A much larger clone lies one base from this, so it may be a read error. V gene TRBV7-9 combines with J gene TRBJ2-1; the match to TRBD2 covers 11 bases. CDR3 length: 16 residues. CDR1 is SEHNR, CDR2 FQNEAQ, per germline (reference sequence). The CDR3 spells CAGSTLAGGGFVEQFF. The CDR3 DNA reads as TGTGCCGGCAGCACTCTAGCGGGAGGCGGTTTCGTAGAGCAGTTCTTC.

The rearrangement links TRBV20-1 to TRBJ2-5, with D perhaps TRBD2 (6 bases). The CDR3 totals 13 residues. V gave up 6 bases and J gave up 3 bases, with 14 bases separating them. Looked up from germline, CDR1 is DFQATT and CDR2 is SNEGSKA (reference sequence). CDR3 region: CSAGRLGKETQYF. The CDR3 region has the DNA TGCAGTGCGGGCCGACTAGGGAAAGAGACCCAGTACTTC.

This clonotype was seen more than once but under ten times. The chain couples TRBV20-1 to TRBJ2-5; perhaps D is TRBD1 or TRBD2 (6 bases each). Per germline, CDR1 DFQATT and CDR2 SNEGSKA (reference sequence). The CDR3 is made up of 16 amino acids. V was shortened by 5 bases and J by 5 bases, with 24 bases between the two germline ends. The CDR3 sequence is CSALATGATAGETQYF. CDR3 coding DNA: TGCAGTGCTCTCGCAACGGGGGCAACAGCCGGGGAGACCCAGTACTTC.

This clonotype was counted ten times or more. The V and J genes are TRBV18 and TRBJ2-1; D gene uncertain. The length of the CDR3 is 11 residues. Germline V gene data show CDR1 as KGHSH and CDR2 as LQKENI. Trimming pared 2 bases from V and 10 bases from J, leaving 6 bases between. The CDR3 DNA sequence: TGTGCCAGCTCACCAGAAACGGAGCAGTTCTTC. Its translation is CASSPETEQFF.

This clonotype was picked up a small number of times. A read error may explain this, as a much larger clone is one base away. The V gene is TRBV29-1, the J gene TRBJ2-5, with 10 bases lining up with TRBD2. With 2 bases clipped from V and 11 bases from J, the junction kept 23 bases outside the gene matches. The CDR3 sequence is 18 residues long. Germline CDR1 is SQVTM and CDR2 is ANQGSEA. CDR3 DNA sequence: TGCAGCGTTGAAATTCTAGCGGGGGTCTCAATCTCTGACAATGAGCAGTACTTC. Amino acid sequence: CSVEILAGVSISDNEQYF. The variable domain in full, with the rest retrieved from reference TRBV29-1 and TRBJ2-5, is SAVISQKPSRDICQRGTSLTIQCQVDSQVTMMFWYRQQPGQSLTLIATANQGSEATYESGFVIDKFPISRPNLTFSTLTVSNMSPEDSSIYLCSVEILAGVSISDNEQYFGPGTRLLVL.

This sequence joins TRBV5-1 and TRBJ2-2; D is unclear. The CDR3 spans 16 residues. Trimming pared 6 bases from V and 3 bases from J, leaving 18 bases between. Germline V gene data show CDR1 as SGHRS and CDR2 as YFSETQ. CDR3 sequence (DNA): TGCGCCAGCATCGGGTCCGCCCCCGCGCACACCGGGGAGCTGTTTTTT. Its protein is CASIGSAPAHTGELFF.

In the case of this clonotype: This may arise from a read error, as a much more abundant clone is one base away. The rearrangement links TRBV12-3 or TRBV12-4 to TRBJ1-4; no clear D gene. The V gene lost 5 bases and the J gene lost 10 bases, with 23 bases spanning the gap. CDR3 length equals 16 residues. The CDR3 is CASSPTSAGDSRKLFF. The CDR3 DNA follows: TGTGCCAGCAGTCCTACTTCTGCGGGTGATTCGCGAAAACTGTTTTTT.

The gene calls are TRBV6-1 and TRBJ2-2; 11 positions match TRBD1. The CDR3 runs 18 residues. Germline CDR1 MNHNS, CDR2 SASEGT. The V segment lost 6 bases and the J segment 0 bases; nucleotides outside the gene matches: 9. The DNA for the CDR3 is TGTGCCAGCAGAGGAGGGACAGGGGGACCCGCGAACACCGGGGAGCTGTTTTTT. The encoded protein is CASRGGTGGPANTGELFF.

The CDR3, as DNA: TGTGCCAGCAGCGGGACTAGCAAGTACTTC. Translating it yields CASSGTSKYF. The chain couples TRBV3-1 to TRBJ2-7, with 9 bases that match TRBD2. J lost 11 bases, V lost 5 bases, and 1 base had no gene match. CDR1 is LGHDT and CDR2 is YNNKEL in the germline V gene (reference sequence). The CDR3 runs 10 residues.

This clonotype was detected many times. This rearrangement joins TRBV7-2 to TRBJ2-3, with 12 bases that match TRBD2. V lost 1 base, J lost 0 bases, and 5 bases stayed unmatched. The CDR3 is 18 residues long. The germline gives CDR1 SGHTA, CDR2 FQGNSA. The CDR3, as DNA: TGTGCCAGCAGCTTAGAGCTAGCGGGGGGGCCTAGCACAGATACGCAGTATTTT. It codes for CASSLELAGGPSTDTQYF.

This clonotype was detected only a few times. This may be a read error: a much more frequent sequence differs by one nucleotide. The J gene is TRBJ2-5, the V gene TRBV4-2; D is possibly TRBD1 (6 bases). CDR3 length: 18 amino acids. The V gene's germline CDR1 is LGHNA and CDR2 YNFKEQ. With 0 bases removed from V and 1 base from J, the gap between germline ends came to 18 bases. Written as DNA, the CDR3 is TGTGCCAGCAGCCAAGAGTGGCCCGGACAGTCTGCCCAAGAGACCCAGTACTTC. Translation: CASSQEWPGQSAQETQYF.

In regard to this clonotype: Sequence at one end of the junction differs from germline and may be a read error. This chain joins TRBV5-1 and TRBJ2-7, with unresolved D. The CDR3 is 13 amino acids. Germline V CDR1 and CDR2: SGHRS, YFSETQ. In DNA, the CDR3 is TGCGCCAGCATCTTGGTGACAACCTACGAGCAGTACTTC. Translation: CASILVTTYEQYF.

The sample holds a few counts of this clonotype. The gene calls are TRBV12-3 or TRBV12-4 and TRBJ2-7; D uncertain. The CDR3 extends over 14 amino acids. V was pared by 2 bases and J by 3 bases, with 11 bases between. CDR3 protein: CASSLMADYYEQYF. In DNA, the CDR3 is TGTGCCAGCAGTTTAATGGCGGATTACTACGAGCAGTACTTC.

The sample holds a few counts of this clonotype. The chain employs TRBV15 and TRBJ2-5, with a weak D call TRBD2 (5 bases). Per germline, CDR1 LNHNV and CDR2 YYDKDF (reference sequence). Trimming cost V 0 bases and J 5 bases, with 10 bases left between them. The CDR3 loop spans 14 amino acids. The CDR3 is CATSRDRGMETQYF. The CDR3 nucleotides read TGTGCCACCAGCAGAGATCGGGGTATGGAGACCCAGTACTTC.

This clonotype occurred many times. This chain connects TRBV5-1 to TRBJ2-1, with a possible D match to TRBD2 (6 bases). The CDR3 is made up of 15 amino acids. The germline V gene encodes CDR1 SGHRS and CDR2 YFSETQ. Trimming took 1 base from V and 3 from J, leaving 11 bases between them. Written as DNA, the CDR3 is TGCGCCAGCAGCTTGACGCCTAGCGACTACAATGAGCAGTTCTTC. Its protein is CASSLTPSDYNEQFF.

This clonotype has ten or more counts. This chain links TRBV20-1 with TRBJ2-1; 10 nucleotides align to TRBD2. The CDR3 is made up of 17 amino acids. Germline V gene data show CDR1 as DFQATT and CDR2 as SNEGSKA (reference sequence). J was trimmed by 2 bases and V by 3 bases; bases with no gene match: 10. The CDR3 DNA reads TGCAGTGCTAGTGACCTTACCGGGACTAGCGCCTACAATGAGCAGTTCTTC. Translating gives CSASDLTGTSAYNEQFF.

This chain links TRBV12-3 or TRBV12-4 with TRBJ2-1; tentative D call: TRBD1 (7 bases). This CDR3 spans 15 amino acids. Trimming cost V 3 bases and J 8 bases, with 17 bases left between them. CDR3 bases: TGTGCCAGCAGTTTTGGGCAGGGGGGTTTCCATGAGCAGTTCTTC. This encodes CASSFGQGGFHEQFF.

This clonotype was seen a few times. The J gene is TRBJ2-3, the V gene TRBV7-9; D is perhaps TRBD2 (6 bases). Per the germline V gene, CDR1 is SEHNR and CDR2 is FQNEAQ (reference sequence). The CDR3 contains 14 residues. V lost 1 base and J lost 6, with 11 bases in between. CDR3 loop: CASSLVTGVDTQYF. CDR3 nucleotide sequence: TGTGCCAGCAGCTTAGTAACGGGAGTGGATACGCAGTATTTT.

The chain couples TRBV14 to TRBJ1-1; D not certain. The CDR3 is 14 amino acids. The germline V gene encodes CDR1 SGHDN and CDR2 FVKESK. Trimming cost V 4 bases and J 4 bases, with 13 bases left between them. DNA of the CDR3: TGTGCCAGCAGCCCCACACGTTCGGTCACTGAAGCTTTCTTT. Its translation is CASSPTRSVTEAFF.

This clonotype was seen repeatedly, ten times or more. The chain is built from TRBV5-1 and TRBJ2-1, with D hard to call. The CDR3 is made up of 15 amino acids. V shed 0 bases and J shed 2 bases, with 9 bases lying between them. Germline CDR1 SGHRS, CDR2 YFSETQ. The CDR3 DNA reads TGCGCCAGCAGCTTGGATGGGGATGCCTACAATGAGCAGTTCTTC. It specifies CASSLDGDAYNEQFF.